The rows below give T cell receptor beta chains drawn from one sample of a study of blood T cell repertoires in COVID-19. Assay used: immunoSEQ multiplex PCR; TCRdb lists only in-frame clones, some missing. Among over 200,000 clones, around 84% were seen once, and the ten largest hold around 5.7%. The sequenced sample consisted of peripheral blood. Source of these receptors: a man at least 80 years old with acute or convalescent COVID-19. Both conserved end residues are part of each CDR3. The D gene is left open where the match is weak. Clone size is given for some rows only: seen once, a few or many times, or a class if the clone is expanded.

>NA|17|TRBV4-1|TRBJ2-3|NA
TGCGCCAGCAGCCACCCTCTGGGACACTTAAGCACAGATACGCAGTATTTT
CASSHPLGHLSTDTQYF
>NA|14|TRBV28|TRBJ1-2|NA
TGTGCCAGCAGTTCCGCCGACAACTACTATGGCTACACCTTC
CASSSADNYYGYTF
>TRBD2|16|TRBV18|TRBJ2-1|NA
TGTGCCAGCTCACCGGGACTAGCGGGAGGGGTAAATGAGCAGTTCTTC
CASSPGLAGGVNEQFF
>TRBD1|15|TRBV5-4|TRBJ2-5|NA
TGTGCCAGCAGCTGGGGGACAGGCTGGGCGGAGACCCAGTACTTC
CASSWGTGWAETQYF
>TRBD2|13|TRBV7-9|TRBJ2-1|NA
TGTGCCAGCCGGACTAGCTTGTGGAATGAGCAGTTCTTC
CASRTSLWNEQFF
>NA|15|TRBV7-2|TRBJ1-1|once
TGTGCCAGCAGCTTAGCACCCAGAAGTAACACTGAAGCTTTCTTT
CASSLAPRSNTEAFF
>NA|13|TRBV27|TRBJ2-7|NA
TGTGCCAGCAGTTTACCGGGGGCCTACGAGCAGTACTTC
CASSLPGAYEQYF
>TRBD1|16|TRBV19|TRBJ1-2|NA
TGTGCCAGTCGGACCCTTATGACAGGGACCAACTATGGCTACACCTTC
CASRTLMTGTNYGYTF
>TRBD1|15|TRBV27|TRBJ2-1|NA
TGTGCCAGCAGTTATATAGGACAGGGGACGAATGAGCAGTTCTTC
CASSYIGQGTNEQFF
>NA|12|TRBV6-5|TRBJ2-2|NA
TGTGCCAGCAGAAGGGGAACCGGGGAGCTGTTTTTT
CASRRGTGELFF
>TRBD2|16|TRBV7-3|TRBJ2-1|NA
TGTGCCAGCAGCTTAACCGGGACTAGCCGATACAATGAGCAGTTCTTC
CASSLTGTSRYNEQFF
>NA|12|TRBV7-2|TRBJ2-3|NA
TGTGCCAGCAGGACAAACACAGATACGCAGTATTTT
CASRTNTDTQYF
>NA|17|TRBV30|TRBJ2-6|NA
TGTGCCTGGATGCGCGGTTCCCTTCCCTCTGGGGCCAACGTCCTGACTTTC
CAWMRGSLPSGANVLTF
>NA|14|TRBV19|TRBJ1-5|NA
TGTGCCAGCACAGATCAAGGGGGTTATCAGCCCCAGCATTTT
CASTDQGGYQPQHF
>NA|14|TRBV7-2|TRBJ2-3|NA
TGTGCCAGCAGCTTAGTCGGGGACACAGATACGCAGTATTTT
CASSLVGDTDTQYF
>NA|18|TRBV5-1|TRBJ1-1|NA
TGCGCCAGCAGCAAACCAGGGTTAACATCCCGTATGAACACTGAAGCTTTCTTT
CASSKPGLTSRMNTEAFF
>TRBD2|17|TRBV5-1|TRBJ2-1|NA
TGCGCCAGCAGCTTGAGGGCCGGGACTAGCGGCCCCAATGAGCAGTTCTTC
CASSLRAGTSGPNEQFF
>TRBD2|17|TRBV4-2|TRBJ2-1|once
TGTGCCAGCAGCCAAGAGGTTAGCGGGAGTCTCTACAATGAGCAGTTCTTC
CASSQEVSGSLYNEQFF
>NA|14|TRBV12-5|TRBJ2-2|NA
TGTGCTAGTGGTTTGGGGGCCCACACCGGGGAGCTGTTTTTT
CASGLGAHTGELFF
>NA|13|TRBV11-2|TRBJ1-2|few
TGTGCCAGCAGCGGCTGGGGGCAGTATGGCTACACCTTC
CASSGWGQYGYTF
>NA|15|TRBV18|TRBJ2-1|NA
TGTGCCAGCTCACAAAAATGGACAGATTACAATGAGCAGTTCTTC
CASSQKWTDYNEQFF
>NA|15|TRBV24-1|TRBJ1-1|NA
TGTGCCACCAGTGCAACAGGGCTTGGGAACACTGAAGCTTTCTTT
CATSATGLGNTEAFF
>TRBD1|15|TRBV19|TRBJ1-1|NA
TGTGCCAGTTCAGGACAGGGGGCGTGGAACACTGAAGCTTTCTTT
CASSGQGAWNTEAFF
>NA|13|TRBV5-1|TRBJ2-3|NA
TGCGCCAGCAGTTGGGACTTCACAGATACGCAGTATTTT
CASSWDFTDTQYF
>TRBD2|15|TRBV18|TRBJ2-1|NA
TGTGCCAGCTCACCACGGACTAGCGACTACAATGAGCAGTTCTTC
CASSPRTSDYNEQFF
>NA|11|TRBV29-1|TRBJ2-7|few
TGCAGCGTAATAAAGCTCTACGAGCAGTACTTC
CSVIKLYEQYF
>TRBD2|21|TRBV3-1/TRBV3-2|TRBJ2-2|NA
TGTGCCAGCAGCCAAGATCAGTGGGGGACTAGCGTCTTTAACACGGGCGGGGAGCTGTTTTTT
CASSQDQWGTSVFNTGGELFF
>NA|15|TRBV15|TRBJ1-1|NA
TGTGCCACCAGCAGAGAGCGAAGGGGCTGGACTGAAGCTTTCTTT
CATSRERRGWTEAFF
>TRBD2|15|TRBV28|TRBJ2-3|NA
TGTGCCAGCAGTTCTAGCGGGAGGTTGACAGATACGCAGTATTTT
CASSSSGRLTDTQYF
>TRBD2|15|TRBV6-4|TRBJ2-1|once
TGTGCCAGCAGTGAACTAGCGGGTTATTACAATGAGCAGTTCTTC
CASSELAGYYNEQFF
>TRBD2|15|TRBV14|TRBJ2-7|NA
TGTGCCAGCAGCCAGGTCGACAGTCGTCGCGGGGGGCAGTACTTC
CASSQVDSRRGGQYF
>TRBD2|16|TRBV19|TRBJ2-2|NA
TGTGCCAGTAGGGCTAGCGGGAGGATTGGCACCGGGGAGCTGTTTTTT
CASRASGRIGTGELFF
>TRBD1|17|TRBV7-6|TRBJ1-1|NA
TGTGCCAGCAGCTTAGGATCGGGACAGCGAGATAACACTGAAGCTTTCTTT
CASSLGSGQRDNTEAFF
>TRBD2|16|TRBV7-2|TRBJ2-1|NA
TGTGCCAGCAGCTTAGGTAGCGGGAGCTCCTACAATGAGCAGTTCTTC
CASSLGSGSSYNEQFF
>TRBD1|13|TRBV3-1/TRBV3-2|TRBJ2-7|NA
TGTGCCAGCAGCCAACGGGACAGGGACGAGCAGTACTTC
CASSQRDRDEQYF
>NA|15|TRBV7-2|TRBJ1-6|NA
TGTGCCAGCAGCCTGGGGGGGGCGACATCGGCACCCCTCCACTTT
CASSLGGATSAPLHF
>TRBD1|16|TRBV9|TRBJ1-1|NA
TGTGCCAGCAGCCCCCACTCGGACAGGAGGGACACTGAAGCTTTCTTT
CASSPHSDRRDTEAFF